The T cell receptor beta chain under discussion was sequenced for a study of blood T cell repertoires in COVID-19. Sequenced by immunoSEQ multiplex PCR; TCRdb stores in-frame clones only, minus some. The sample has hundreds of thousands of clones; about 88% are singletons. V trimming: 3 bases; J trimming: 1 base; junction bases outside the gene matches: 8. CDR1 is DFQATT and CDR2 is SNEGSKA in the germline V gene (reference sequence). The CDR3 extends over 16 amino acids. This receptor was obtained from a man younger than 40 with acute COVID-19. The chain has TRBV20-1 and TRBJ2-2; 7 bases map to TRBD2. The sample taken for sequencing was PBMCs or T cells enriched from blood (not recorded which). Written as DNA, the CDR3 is TGCAGTGCTAGTCACCCCAGCGGGAAGAACACCGGGGAGCTGTTTTTT. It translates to CSASHPSGKNTGELFF.